These T cell receptor beta chains were read from a single sample in a study of spatial heterogeneity in lung cancer. TCRdb used MiXCR to reprocess the 5' RACE reads, holding one entry per CDR3 protein. The sample contains about 20,000 distinct CDR3 sequences, 9% to 10% of which appear only once. The source material was PBMCs, sampled at follow-up. The receptors shown here come from a female donor with early-stage non-small cell lung cancer. CDR3s include the opening cysteine and the closing phenylalanine or tryptophan. Each record gives: J gene, V gene, D gene, clone size, CDR3 protein, CDR3 DNA. A D gene is named only where the DNA matches it firmly. Size values are once, few and many counts, or a class for expanded clones, and some rows have none.

j_call: TRBJ2-5; v_call: TRBV7-9; d_call: -; clone_size: many; cdr3_aa: CASTWGEETETQYF; cdr3_nt: TGTGCCAGCACCTGGGGGGAGGAAACAGAGACCCAGTACTTC
j_call: TRBJ2-7; v_call: TRBV6-2/TRBV6-3; d_call: -; clone_size: many; cdr3_aa: CASSYSVFQQYF; cdr3_nt: TGTGCCAGCAGTTACTCCGTCTTCCAGCAGTACTTC
j_call: TRBJ2-1; v_call: TRBV12-3/TRBV12-4; d_call: -; clone_size: -; cdr3_aa: CASTFQGPYNEQFF; cdr3_nt: TGTGCCAGCACCTTCCAGGGGCCGTACAATGAGCAGTTCTTC
j_call: TRBJ1-5; v_call: TRBV7-9; d_call: TRBD1; clone_size: many; cdr3_aa: CASSLGDRGASNQPQHF; cdr3_nt: TGTGCCAGCAGCTTAGGAGACAGGGGTGCGAGCAATCAGCCCCAGCATTTT
j_call: TRBJ2-1; v_call: TRBV7-9; d_call: -; clone_size: many; cdr3_aa: CASSPSGTSSNEQFF; cdr3_nt: TGTGCCAGCAGCCCGTCCGGGACCTCCAGCAATGAGCAGTTCTTC
j_call: TRBJ2-2; v_call: TRBV7-8; d_call: TRBD1; clone_size: many; cdr3_aa: CASSPWTGSTGELFF; cdr3_nt: TGTGCCAGCAGCCCCTGGACAGGGAGCACCGGGGAGCTGTTTTTT
j_call: TRBJ2-1; v_call: TRBV11-2; d_call: -; clone_size: many; cdr3_aa: CASSLGSSSYNEQFF; cdr3_nt: TGTGCCAGCAGCTTGGGGTCGAGCTCCTACAATGAGCAGTTCTTC
j_call: TRBJ2-7; v_call: TRBV5-1; d_call: -; clone_size: many; cdr3_aa: CASSLRTDSYEQYF; cdr3_nt: TGCGCCAGCAGCTTGCGGACGGACTCCTACGAGCAGTACTTC
j_call: TRBJ2-1; v_call: TRBV11-2; d_call: -; clone_size: -; cdr3_aa: CASSLQGYNEQFF; cdr3_nt: TGTGCCAGCAGCTTACAGGGGTACAATGAGCAGTTCTTC
j_call: TRBJ1-1; v_call: TRBV12-3/TRBV12-4; d_call: -; clone_size: few; cdr3_aa: CASSQAGAANTEAFF; cdr3_nt: TGTGCCAGCAGTCAAGCTGGGGCAGCGAACACTGAAGCTTTCTTT
j_call: TRBJ2-3; v_call: TRBV20-1; d_call: -; clone_size: -; cdr3_aa: CSARDLFGGRGTDTQYF; cdr3_nt: TGCAGTGCTAGAGATCTTTTCGGGGGGCGGGGCACAGATACGCAGTATTTT
j_call: TRBJ1-3; v_call: TRBV4-2; d_call: -; clone_size: -; cdr3_aa: CASSKEPRGLGNTIYF; cdr3_nt: TGTGCCAGCAGCAAGGAACCCAGGGGTCTTGGAAACACCATATATTTT
j_call: TRBJ1-2; v_call: TRBV28; d_call: TRBD1; clone_size: many; cdr3_aa: CASSVPGQGVYGYTF; cdr3_nt: TGTGCCAGCAGTGTCCCGGGACAGGGAGTCTATGGCTACACCTTC
j_call: TRBJ2-4; v_call: TRBV20-1; d_call: TRBD2; clone_size: many; cdr3_aa: CSASLGLAEDIQYF; cdr3_nt: TGCAGTGCTAGTCTCGGACTAGCCGAGGACATTCAGTACTTC
j_call: TRBJ2-3; v_call: TRBV18; d_call: -; clone_size: many; cdr3_aa: CASSPPGSTGDDTQYF; cdr3_nt: TGTGCCAGCTCACCACCCGGTTCGACGGGAGACGATACGCAGTATTTT
j_call: TRBJ2-1; v_call: TRBV29-1; d_call: -; clone_size: many; cdr3_aa: CSASDRYNEQFF; cdr3_nt: TGCAGCGCTTCGGACAGATACAATGAGCAGTTCTTC
j_call: TRBJ1-2; v_call: TRBV6-1; d_call: -; clone_size: many; cdr3_aa: CASSELALEGYTF; cdr3_nt: TGTGCCAGCAGTGAACTGGCGCTGGAGGGCTACACCTTC
j_call: TRBJ1-5; v_call: TRBV5-8; d_call: -; clone_size: many; cdr3_aa: CASSSRVFGQPQHF; cdr3_nt: TGTGCCAGCAGCTCCAGGGTGTTCGGACAGCCCCAGCATTTT
j_call: TRBJ2-1; v_call: TRBV20-1; d_call: TRBD2; clone_size: many; cdr3_aa: CSHNGLAGANEQFF; cdr3_nt: TGCAGTCACAATGGACTAGCGGGAGCCAATGAGCAGTTCTTC
j_call: TRBJ1-5; v_call: TRBV20-1; d_call: TRBD1; clone_size: many; cdr3_aa: CSAPEGQLNQPQHF; cdr3_nt: TGCAGTGCTCCAGAGGGACAGCTCAATCAGCCCCAGCATTTT
j_call: TRBJ2-7; v_call: TRBV12-3/TRBV12-4; d_call: TRBD2; clone_size: many; cdr3_aa: CASSLGEGIREEQYF; cdr3_nt: TGTGCCAGCAGTTTAGGGGAGGGGATTCGTGAGGAGCAGTACTTC
j_call: TRBJ2-7; v_call: TRBV30; d_call: -; clone_size: few; cdr3_aa: CAWTPQSFNEQYF; cdr3_nt: TGTGCCTGGACCCCTCAGAGTTTCAACGAGCAGTACTTC
j_call: TRBJ1-2; v_call: TRBV6-4; d_call: TRBD1; clone_size: many; cdr3_aa: CASRGQGTYGYTF; cdr3_nt: TGTGCCAGCAGGGGACAGGGGACCTATGGCTACACCTTC
j_call: TRBJ2-5; v_call: TRBV12-3/TRBV12-4; d_call: TRBD1; clone_size: many; cdr3_aa: CASSLEGDRVGETQYF; cdr3_nt: TGTGCCAGCAGTTTAGAGGGGGACAGGGTTGGAGAGACCCAGTACTTC
j_call: TRBJ1-5; v_call: TRBV7-9; d_call: TRBD1; clone_size: many; cdr3_aa: CASSYRTGNQPQHF; cdr3_nt: TGTGCCAGCAGCTACAGGACAGGGAATCAGCCCCAGCATTTT
j_call: TRBJ2-5; v_call: TRBV6-5; d_call: TRBD2; clone_size: many; cdr3_aa: CASSIAGVAEETQYF; cdr3_nt: TGTGCCAGCAGTATAGCGGGAGTAGCGGAAGAGACCCAGTACTTC
j_call: TRBJ1-1; v_call: TRBV6-5; d_call: -; clone_size: few; cdr3_aa: CASSYSYRGDTEAFF; cdr3_nt: TGTGCCAGCAGTTACTCTTACCGGGGGGACACTGAAGCTTTCTTT
j_call: TRBJ2-6; v_call: TRBV6-5; d_call: -; clone_size: many; cdr3_aa: CASSYRGPSSGANVLTF; cdr3_nt: TGTGCCAGCAGTTACAGGGGCCCGTCCTCTGGGGCCAACGTCCTGACTTTC
j_call: TRBJ2-2; v_call: TRBV12-3/TRBV12-4; d_call: TRBD2; clone_size: few; cdr3_aa: CASSFLAGNTGELFF; cdr3_nt: TGTGCCAGCAGTTTTCTAGCGGGGAACACCGGGGAGCTGTTTTTT
j_call: TRBJ2-5; v_call: TRBV29-1; d_call: -; clone_size: many; cdr3_aa: CSVDRGSQETQYF; cdr3_nt: TGCAGCGTTGACAGGGGATCCCAAGAGACCCAGTACTTC
j_call: TRBJ2-5; v_call: TRBV28; d_call: -; clone_size: many; cdr3_aa: CASSEREEETQYF; cdr3_nt: TGTGCCAGCAGTGAGAGGGAGGAAGAGACCCAGTACTTC
j_call: TRBJ2-5; v_call: TRBV28; d_call: -; clone_size: many; cdr3_aa: CASSLPQGAETQYF; cdr3_nt: TGTGCCAGCAGTTTACCACAGGGAGCGGAGACCCAGTACTTC
j_call: TRBJ2-7; v_call: TRBV6-5; d_call: -; clone_size: few; cdr3_aa: CASSFSHYTQNYEQYF; cdr3_nt: TGTGCCAGCAGTTTTTCCCACTATACCCAAAACTACGAGCAGTACTTC
j_call: TRBJ1-3; v_call: TRBV6-5; d_call: TRBD1; clone_size: many; cdr3_aa: CASRPPGQGGNTIYF; cdr3_nt: TGTGCCAGCAGGCCACCGGGACAGGGCGGAAACACCATATATTTT
j_call: TRBJ2-5; v_call: TRBV6-5; d_call: TRBD1; clone_size: many; cdr3_aa: CASSSDGQGTETQYF; cdr3_nt: TGTGCCAGCAGCTCCGATGGACAGGGAACAGAGACCCAGTACTTC
j_call: TRBJ2-1; v_call: TRBV7-2; d_call: TRBD1; clone_size: -; cdr3_aa: CASRPGGGMPYGEQFF; cdr3_nt: TGTGCCAGCAGGCCAGGGGGCGGGATGCCTTACGGGGAGCAGTTCTTC
j_call: TRBJ1-1; v_call: TRBV6-1; d_call: -; clone_size: few; cdr3_aa: CAITGVTEAFF; cdr3_nt: TGTGCCATTACTGGTGTCACTGAAGCTTTCTTT